Listed here is a single T cell receptor (beta chain). This sample is part of a study of blood T cell repertoires in COVID-19. Overall study context: The United States, Italy and Spain provided the acute and convalescent COVID-19 samples.

The data were produced by immunoSEQ multiplex PCR, yet TCRdb's version contains in-frame clones alone and is incomplete. The data show 110,000 to 150,000 clones, roughly 80% seen once. V was trimmed by 3 bases and J by 3 bases, leaving 11 bases between them. The CDR3 has 14 amino acids. CDR1 and CDR2 (germline): KGHSH, LQKENI. Source material: PBMCs or T cells enriched from blood (not recorded which). The chain links TRBV18 to TRBJ1-2, with D perhaps TRBD1 (5 bases). This TCR was sampled from a woman in her late teens or twenties who had been exposed to COVID-19. CDR3 nucleotide sequence: TGTGCCAGCTCACCCCAGGGCTCCGACTATGGCTACACCTTC. This sequence encodes CASSPQGSDYGYTF. Full variable domain (rest looked up from reference TRBV18 and TRBJ1-2): NAGVMQNPRHLVRRRGQEARLRCSPMKGHSHVYWYRQLPEEGLKFMVYLQKENIIDESGMPKERFSAEFPKEGPSILRIQQVVRGDSAAYFCASSPQGSDYGYTFGSGTRLTVV.